These T cell receptor beta chains were read from a single sample in a study of cytomegalovirus exposure and HLA in healthy donors. Profiling relied on immunoSEQ multiplex PCR, and the TCRdb table lists in-frame clones only, not all of them. The sample consists of around 140,000 clones, roughly four fifths of them appearing once. The sequenced material came from PBMCs. The receptor set was obtained from a man in his late teens or twenties in good health and CMV-seropositive. Each CDR3 is given with its conserved first and last residue. The order of the fields is J gene, V gene, CDR3 protein.

>TRBJ2-7|TRBV2
CASINGGGSLYEQYF
>TRBJ2-2|TRBV5-1
CASSLVPTLETGELFF
>TRBJ2-7|TRBV10-1
CASSESEDRSSYEQYF
>TRBJ2-3|TRBV28
CASSLLRGTDTQYF
>TRBJ1-2|TRBV5-1
CASSLRSDYGYTF
>TRBJ1-2|TRBV29-1
CSVQPTGNYGYTF
>TRBJ2-3|TRBV30
CAWTRDRGLGDTQYF
>TRBJ1-5|TRBV18
CASSPGQGNQPQHF
>TRBJ2-7|TRBV11-2
CASSPYPLGGASYYEQYF
>TRBJ1-4|TRBV18
CASSPPQGRGEKLFF
>TRBJ2-1|TRBV6-1
CASGQGPNEQFF
>TRBJ1-1|TRBV9
CASSSGLMNTEAFF
>TRBJ2-7|TRBV28
CASSLLGLAGGPDEQYF
>TRBJ2-7|TRBV4-1
CASSQGGIEQYF
>TRBJ1-2|TRBV7-9
CASQSSGGGPYGYTF
>TRBJ1-5|TRBV7-9
CASSLEVQGGEPQHF
>TRBJ1-5|TRBV6-1
CASSDEDGGGNQPQHF
>TRBJ1-5|TRBV28
CASSLRGQPQHF
>TRBJ1-1|TRBV20-1
CSASMNTEAFF
>TRBJ1-5|TRBV7-2
CASSLGGFVGYNQPQHF
>TRBJ1-1|TRBV7-3
CASSLTRQSEAFF
>TRBJ2-7|TRBV7-2
CASSLGPSSYEQYF
>TRBJ2-5|TRBV14
CASSHPGLAGVGETQYF
>TRBJ2-7|TRBV28
CASSFRGKLSYEQYF
>TRBJ2-1|TRBV7-9
CASSLDWGNRGYNEQFF
>TRBJ2-7|TRBV5-4
CASSLGGAVEQYF
>TRBJ2-7|TRBV7-6
CASSLAQEQYF
>TRBJ2-1|TRBV27
CASSLRGEGEQFF
>TRBJ2-1|TRBV7-9
CASSPGQGANRADEQFF
>TRBJ2-2|TRBV5-8
CETGKNTGELFF
>TRBJ2-2|TRBV10-2
CACSDSGSWGGELFF
>TRBJ1-2|TRBV29-1
CSTTGTGGSGGYTF
>.|TRBV30
CAWSSDRQYEQYF
>TRBJ2-1|TRBV7-9
CASSVQLNEQFF
>TRBJ2-5|TRBV28
CASSYASGGGETQYF
>TRBJ1-5|TRBV5-1
CASSPGGRAENQPQHF
>TRBJ2-7|TRBV5-1
CASSSQAGGPYEQYF
>TRBJ2-1|TRBV7-9
CASSFLRVHHNEQFF
>TRBJ2-1|TRBV9
CASSDPGQGQDEQFF
>TRBJ2-1|TRBV28
CASSRSGGSPYNEQFF
>TRBJ2-1|TRBV6-5
CASSYEALASYNEQFF
>TRBJ2-7|TRBV19
CASSDKSGMRSYEQYF
>TRBJ1-2|TRBV11-2
CASSLGTGWDRYGYTF
>TRBJ2-7|TRBV5-1
CASSSRQGTYEQYF
>TRBJ1-5|TRBV7-9
CATGTGGLGNQPQHF